This T cell receptor (beta chain) originates from a study of blood T cell repertoires in COVID-19. The wider study: From the United States, Italy and Spain came samples of acute and convalescent COVID-19. From T cells, B-cell-depleted T cells, or PBMCs came the material, which was cDNA or gDNA.

As originally analysed: Nucleated cell counts were estimated from reference gene primer amplification. The method was immunoSEQ multiplex PCR; TCRdb's version includes in-frame clones alone and lacks a portion of them. V, J and clone size are taken as reported in that table, and D and trimming were inferred from the DNA itself. This table has 300,000 to 400,000 clones, approximately 85% appearing once. The CDR3 contains 18 residues. Germline trimming cut 3 bases from V and 0 bases from J; bases unmatched to any gene: 4. Germline CDR1 and CDR2: SGHNT and YYREEE (reference sequence). This clone was seen a single time.

J is TRBJ2-1 and V is TRBV5-4; 15 bases map to TRBD2. The sequenced material came from peripheral blood. The clonotype was recovered from a human donor in a cohort sampled during active COVID-19. The CDR3, as DNA: TGTGCCAGCAGCTCAGGACTAGCGGGGGGGAGCTCCTACAATGAGCAGTTCTTC. It yields the protein CASSSGLAGGSSYNEQFF.